Detailed here is one TCR beta chain. This entry belongs to a study of blood T cell repertoires in COVID-19. TCRdb keeps only in-frame clones here, not all; method: immunoSEQ multiplex PCR. This table holds some 150,000 clones, 75% to 85% found once. This CDR3 is built from 14 residues. Germline-derived CDR1 and CDR2 are SEHNR and FQNEAQ (reference sequence). Trimming pared 1 base from V and 2 bases from J, leaving 9 bases between. This chain joins TRBV7-9 and TRBJ2-7, with TRBD1 as a possible D gene (6 bases). The source material was peripheral blood. The TCR originated in a woman aged 50 to 60 with acute or convalescent COVID-19. In DNA, the CDR3 is TGTGCCAGCAGCTTAGGCGCAGGGGCCTACGAGCAGTACTTC. Amino acids: CASSLGAGAYEQYF.